The clone carrying this TCR beta chain was detected only once. V was shortened by 2 bases and J by 2 bases, with 7 bases between the two germline ends. This CDR3 is built from 13 residues. Germline V gene lookup returns CDR1 SGHRS and CDR2 YFSETQ. The data belong to a study of blood T cell repertoires in COVID-19. Study summary: Sources were T cells, B-cell-depleted T cells, or PBMCs; the material itself was cDNA or gDNA.

Sequenced by immunoSEQ multiplex PCR; TCRdb stores in-frame clones only, minus some. The table has approximately 400,000 clones, roughly four fifths seen once. Sequencing was performed on PBMCs or T cells enriched from blood (not recorded which). The chain couples TRBV5-1 to TRBJ1-1; D uncertain. The clonotype originates from a woman aged 45-65 years who had recovered from COVID-19. CDR3 region: CASSLKQNTEAFF. The CDR3 DNA reads as TGCGCCAGCAGCTTAAAACAAAACACTGAAGCTTTCTTT. Together with reference TRBV5-1 and TRBJ1-1, the CDR3 gives the full variable domain: KAGVTQTPRYLIKTRGQQVTLSCSPISGHRSVSWYQQTPGQGLQFLFEYFSETQRNKGNFPGRFSGRQFSNSRSEMNVSTLELGDSALYLCASSLKQNTEAFFGQGTRLTVV.